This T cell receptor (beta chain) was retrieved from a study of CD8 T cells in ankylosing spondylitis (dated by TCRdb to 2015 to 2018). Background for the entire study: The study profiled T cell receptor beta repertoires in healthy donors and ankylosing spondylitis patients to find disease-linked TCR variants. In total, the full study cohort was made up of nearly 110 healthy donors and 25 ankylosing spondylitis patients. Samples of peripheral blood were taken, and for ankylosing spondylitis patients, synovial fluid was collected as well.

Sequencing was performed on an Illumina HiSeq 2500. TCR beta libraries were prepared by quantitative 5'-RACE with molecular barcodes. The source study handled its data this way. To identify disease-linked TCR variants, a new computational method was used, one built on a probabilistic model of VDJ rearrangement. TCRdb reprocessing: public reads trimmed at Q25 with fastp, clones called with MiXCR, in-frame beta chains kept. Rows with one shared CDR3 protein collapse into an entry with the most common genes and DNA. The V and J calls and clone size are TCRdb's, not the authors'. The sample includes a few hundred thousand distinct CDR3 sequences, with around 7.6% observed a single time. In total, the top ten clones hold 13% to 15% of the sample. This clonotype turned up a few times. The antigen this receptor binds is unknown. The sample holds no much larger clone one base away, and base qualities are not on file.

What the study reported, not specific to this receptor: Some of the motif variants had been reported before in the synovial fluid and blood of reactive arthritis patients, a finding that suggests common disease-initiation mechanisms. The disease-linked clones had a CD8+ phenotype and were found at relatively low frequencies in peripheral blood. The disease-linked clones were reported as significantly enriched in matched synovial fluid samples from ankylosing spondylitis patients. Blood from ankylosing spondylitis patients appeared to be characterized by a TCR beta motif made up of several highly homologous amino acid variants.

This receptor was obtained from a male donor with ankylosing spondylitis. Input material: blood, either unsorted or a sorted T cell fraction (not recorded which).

DNA sequence: TGTGCCACCAGTGATTCTGGTTTAGCCAAAAACATTCAGTACTTC. It translates to CATSDSGLAKNIQYF. Rearrangement joined TRBV24-1 to TRBJ2-4, with the D segment identity uncertain. CDR1 and CDR2, looked up from the germline V gene, are KGHDR and SFDVKD. The cysteine opens and the phenylalanine closes a CDR3 of 15 amino acids. Here the CDR3 DNA is all that survives: 45 bases in frame from base 1. The V and J ends are trimmed by 2 bases and 0 bases, leaving 7 bases between them.